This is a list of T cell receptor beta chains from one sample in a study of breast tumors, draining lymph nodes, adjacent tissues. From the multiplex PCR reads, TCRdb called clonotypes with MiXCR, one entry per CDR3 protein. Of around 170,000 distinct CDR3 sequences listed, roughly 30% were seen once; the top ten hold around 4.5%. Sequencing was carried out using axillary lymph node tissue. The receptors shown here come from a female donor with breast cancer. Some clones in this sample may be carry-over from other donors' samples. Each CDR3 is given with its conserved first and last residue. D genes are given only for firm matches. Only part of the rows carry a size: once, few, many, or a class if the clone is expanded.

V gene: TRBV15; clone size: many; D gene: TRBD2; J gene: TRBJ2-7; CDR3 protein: CATRGLAYEQYF; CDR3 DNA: TGTGCCACCAGGGGACTAGCATACGAGCAGTACTTC
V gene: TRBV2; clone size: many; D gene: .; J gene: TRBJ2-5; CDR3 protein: CASSPPGPVGETQYF; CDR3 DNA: TGTGCCAGCAGTCCCCCGGGGCCCGTCGGGGAGACCCAGTACTTC
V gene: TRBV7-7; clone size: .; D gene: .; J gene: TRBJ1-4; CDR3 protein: CASSLAHGGSGINEKLFF; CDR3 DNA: TGTGCTAGCAGCTTAGCGCACGGGGGATCTGGGATAAATGAAAAACTGTTTTTT
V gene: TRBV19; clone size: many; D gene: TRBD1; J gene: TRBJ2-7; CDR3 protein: CASRGTGRFSYEQYF; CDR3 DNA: TGTGCCAGTAGGGGGACAGGTCGCTTCTCCTACGAGCAGTACTTC
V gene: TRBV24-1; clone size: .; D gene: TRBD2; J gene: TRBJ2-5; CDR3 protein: CATWSGASGGQETQYF; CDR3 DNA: TGTGCCACCTGGTCTGGGGCTAGCGGGGGGCAAGAGACCCAGTACTTC
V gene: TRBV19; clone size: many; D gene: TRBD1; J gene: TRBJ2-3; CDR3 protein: CATGTGDTDTQYF; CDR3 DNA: TGTGCCACCGGGACAGGGGACACAGATACGCAGTATTTT
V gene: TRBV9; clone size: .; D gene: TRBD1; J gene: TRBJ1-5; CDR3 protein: CASSPGTDCRDQPQHF; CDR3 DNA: TGTGCCAGCAGCCCCGGGACAGATTGTAGGGATCAGCCCCAGCATTTT
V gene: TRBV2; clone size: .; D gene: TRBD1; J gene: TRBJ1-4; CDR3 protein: CASSRTGGSGEKLFF; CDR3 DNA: TGTGCCAGCAGCCGGACAGGGGGTAGTGGTGAAAAACTGTTTTTT
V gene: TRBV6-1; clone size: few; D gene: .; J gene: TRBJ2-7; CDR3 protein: CASSYGAGFYEQYF; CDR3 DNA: TGTGCCAGCAGTTACGGGGCAGGGTTCTACGAGCAGTACTTC
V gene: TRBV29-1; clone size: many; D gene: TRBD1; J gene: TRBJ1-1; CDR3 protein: CSATGVGTEAFF; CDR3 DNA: TGCAGCGCAACAGGGGTGGGCACTGAAGCTTTCTTT
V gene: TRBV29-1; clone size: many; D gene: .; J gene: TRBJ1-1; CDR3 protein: CSALEGALLAEAFF; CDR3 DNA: TGCAGCGCACTGGAAGGGGCTCTTTTGGCTGAAGCTTTCTTT
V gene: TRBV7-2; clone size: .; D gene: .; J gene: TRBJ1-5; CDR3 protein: CASSLRTVSGYTFGSGTQPQHF; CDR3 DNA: .
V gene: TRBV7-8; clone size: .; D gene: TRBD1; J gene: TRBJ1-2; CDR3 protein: CASRPRTGKEGYTF; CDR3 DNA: TGTGCCAGCAGACCCCGGACAGGGAAGGAAGGCTACACCTTC
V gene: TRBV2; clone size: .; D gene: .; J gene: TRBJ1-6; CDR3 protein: CASSAWTANSPLHF; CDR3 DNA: TGTGCCAGCAGTGCTTGGACGGCAAATTCACCCCTCCACTTT
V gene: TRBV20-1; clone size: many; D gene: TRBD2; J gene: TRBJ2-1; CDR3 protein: CSARDPSAGDNEQFF; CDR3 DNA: TGCAGTGCTAGAGATCCCTCGGCGGGAGATAATGAGCAGTTCTTC
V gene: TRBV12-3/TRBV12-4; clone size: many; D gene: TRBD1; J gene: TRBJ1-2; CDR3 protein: CASRTDRVNDGYTF; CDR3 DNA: TGTGCCAGCAGGACGGACAGGGTAAACGATGGCTACACCTTC
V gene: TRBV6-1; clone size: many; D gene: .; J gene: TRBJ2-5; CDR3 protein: CASILREAGETQYF; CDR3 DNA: TGTGCCAGCATTCTGAGGGAAGCCGGAGAGACCCAGTACTTC
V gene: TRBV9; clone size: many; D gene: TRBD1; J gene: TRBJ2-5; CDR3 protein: CASSAWDRAETQYF; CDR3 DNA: TGTGCCAGCAGCGCCTGGGACAGGGCGGAGACCCAGTACTTC
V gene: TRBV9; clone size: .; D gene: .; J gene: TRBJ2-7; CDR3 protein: CASSVGYLNPYEQYF; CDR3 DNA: TGTGCCAGCAGCGTAGGATACCTCAATCCCTACGAGCAGTACTTC
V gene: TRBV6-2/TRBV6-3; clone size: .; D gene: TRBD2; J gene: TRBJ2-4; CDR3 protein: CASTEAELAGVKNIQYF; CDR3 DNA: TGTGCCAGCACCGAAGCGGAACTAGCGGGGGTCAAAAACATTCAGTACTTC
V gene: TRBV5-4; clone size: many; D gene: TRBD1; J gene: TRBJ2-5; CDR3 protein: CASSRTGGGGETQYF; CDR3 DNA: TGTGCCAGCAGTCGGACAGGGGGCGGTGGTGAGACCCAGTACTTC
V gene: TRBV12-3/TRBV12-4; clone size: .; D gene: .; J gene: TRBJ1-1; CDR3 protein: CASSLPGRRKTEAFF; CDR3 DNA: TGTGCCAGCAGTTTACCAGGGCGAAGGAAAACTGAAGCTTTCTTT
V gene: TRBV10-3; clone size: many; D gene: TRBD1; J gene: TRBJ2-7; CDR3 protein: CAITATGEDSYEQYF; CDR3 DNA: TGTGCCATCACCGCGACAGGGGAGGACTCCTACGAGCAGTACTTC
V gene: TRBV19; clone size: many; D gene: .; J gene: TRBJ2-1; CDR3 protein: CASSIVGAYNEQFF; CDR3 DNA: TGTGCCAGTAGTATAGTAGGGGCGTACAATGAGCAGTTCTTC
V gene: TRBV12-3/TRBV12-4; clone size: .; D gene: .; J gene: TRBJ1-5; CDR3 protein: CASSLARGRVSNQPQHF; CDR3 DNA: TGTGCCAGCAGTTTAGCGAGGGGCAGGGTAAGCAATCAGCCCCAGCATTTT
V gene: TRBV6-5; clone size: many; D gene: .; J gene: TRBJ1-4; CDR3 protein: CASRLSNTDEKLFF; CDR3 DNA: TGTGCCAGCAGATTATCCAATACAGATGAAAAACTGTTTTTT
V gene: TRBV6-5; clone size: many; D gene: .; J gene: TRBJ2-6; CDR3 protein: CASSSPRVYGANVLTF; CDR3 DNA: TGTGCCAGCAGTTCCCCCAGGGTATATGGGGCCAACGTCCTGACTTTC
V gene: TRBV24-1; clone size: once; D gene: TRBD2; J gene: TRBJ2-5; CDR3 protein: CATSDLTSGGPETRYF; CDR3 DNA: TGTGCCACCAGCGATCTGACTAGCGGGGGCCCAGAGACCCGGTACTTC
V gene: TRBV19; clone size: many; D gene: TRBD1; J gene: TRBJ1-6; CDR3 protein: CASSPGTGELSPLHF; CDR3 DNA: TGTGCCAGTAGTCCCGGGACAGGGGAGCTTTCACCCCTCCACTTT
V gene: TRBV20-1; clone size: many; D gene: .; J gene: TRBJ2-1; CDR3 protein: CSVSGRLYNEQFF; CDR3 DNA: TGCAGTGTATCGGGTAGACTATACAATGAGCAGTTCTTC
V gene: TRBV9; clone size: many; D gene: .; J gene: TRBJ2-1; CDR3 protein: CASSVVGSNNEQFF; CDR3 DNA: TGTGCCAGCAGCGTAGTGGGGTCAAACAATGAGCAGTTCTTC
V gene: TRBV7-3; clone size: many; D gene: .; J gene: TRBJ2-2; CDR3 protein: CASRGNTGELFF; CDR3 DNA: TGTGCCAGCCGGGGGAACACCGGGGAGCTGTTTTTT
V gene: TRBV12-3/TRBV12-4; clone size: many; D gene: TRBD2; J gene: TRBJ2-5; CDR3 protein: CASGRGGLETQYF; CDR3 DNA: TGTGCCAGCGGGCGGGGGGGCCTGGAGACCCAGTACTTC
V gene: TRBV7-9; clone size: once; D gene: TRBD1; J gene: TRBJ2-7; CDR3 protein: CASSSLDGTGQYF; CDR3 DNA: TGTGCCAGCAGCTCCCTGGACGGGACAGGACAGTACTTC
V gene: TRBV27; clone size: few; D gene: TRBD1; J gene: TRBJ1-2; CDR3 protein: CASSLSWTGRSGYTF; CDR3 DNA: TGTGCCAGCAGTTTATCGTGGACAGGGAGGAGCGGCTACACCTTC
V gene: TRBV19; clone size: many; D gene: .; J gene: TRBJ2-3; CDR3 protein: CASSITGQTITDTQYF; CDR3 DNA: TGTGCCAGTAGTATAACGGGACAAACGATCACAGATACGCAGTATTTT
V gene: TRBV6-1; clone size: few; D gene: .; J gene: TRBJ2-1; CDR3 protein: CASSERGIRGVNEQFF; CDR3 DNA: TGTGCCAGCAGTGAAAGGGGAATACGCGGGGTGAATGAGCAGTTCTTC
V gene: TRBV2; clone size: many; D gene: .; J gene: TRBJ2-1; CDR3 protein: CASSESGPGVFF; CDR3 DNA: TGTGCCAGCAGTGAAAGCGGGCCAGGGGTGTTCTTC
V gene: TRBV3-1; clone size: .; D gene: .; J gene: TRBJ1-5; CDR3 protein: CASSQEPRSNQPQHF; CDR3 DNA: TGTGCCAGCAGCCAAGAGCCCCGCAGCAATCAGCCCCAGCATTTT
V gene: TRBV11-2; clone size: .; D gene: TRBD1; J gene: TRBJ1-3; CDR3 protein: CASSSKEGDRGDTGNTIYF; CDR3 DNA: TGTGCCAGCAGCTCAAAAGAGGGGGACAGGGGAGACACTGGAAACACCATATATTTT
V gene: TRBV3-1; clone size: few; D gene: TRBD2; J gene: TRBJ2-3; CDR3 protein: CASSPGLAGTTDTQYF; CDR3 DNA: TGTGCCAGCAGCCCGGGACTAGCGGGAACCACAGATACGCAGTATTTT
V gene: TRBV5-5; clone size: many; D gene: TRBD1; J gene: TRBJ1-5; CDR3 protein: CASSLLPGGEQPQHF; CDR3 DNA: TGTGCCAGCAGCTTGTTGCCAGGGGGCGAGCAGCCCCAGCATTTT
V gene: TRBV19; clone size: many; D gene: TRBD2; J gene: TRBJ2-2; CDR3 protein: CASKGAGAGELFF; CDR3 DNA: TGTGCCAGTAAAGGGGCGGGAGCCGGGGAGCTGTTTTTT
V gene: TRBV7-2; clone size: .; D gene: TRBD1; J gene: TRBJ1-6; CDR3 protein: CASSGDRVDNSPLHF; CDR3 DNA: TGTGCCAGCAGCGGGGACAGGGTTGATAATTCACCCCTCCACTTT